The clone carrying this T cell receptor beta chain showed up just once. Its antigen remains unidentified. Trimming shortened V by 4 bases and J by 4 bases, and 7 bases separated the two germline ends. This CDR3 comprises 13 residues. CDR1 is MNHEY, CDR2 SMNVEV, per germline (reference sequence). This entry is derived from a study of radiotherapy plus CTLA-4 blockade in lung cancer. Across the study: Objective responses occurred in around 18% of patients; 25% to 35% had disease control.

General study points: Reports state that early shifts in blood T cell clones, with interferon-beta, best predicted response. Radiotherapy was combined with ipilimumab, and tumor-derived TCR clones then expanded in blood.

Chemo-refractory metastatic non-small-cell lung cancer patients underwent focal radiation alongside CTLA-4 blockade with ipilimumab. Libraries were prepared by immunoSEQ multiplex PCR; TCRdb keeps only in-frame clonotypes and omits some of them. The sample lists some 52,000 clones; approximately 79% were seen once. This sample comprised peripheral blood, obtained from a patient treated with radiotherapy plus ipilimumab. The receptor was isolated from a human donor with non-small cell lung cancer who had a partial response to radiotherapy plus ipilimumab. The chain employs TRBV27 and TRBJ1-4, with D perhaps TRBD1 (6 bases). DNA of the CDR3: TGTGCCAGCAGTTCGGGACATAATGAAAAACTGTTTTTT. This translates into CASSSGHNEKLFF. The variable domain in full, completed from reference TRBV27 and TRBJ1-4, reads EAQVTQNPRYLITVTGKKLTVTCSQNMNHEYMSWYRQDPGLGLRQIYYSMNVEVTDKGDVPEGYKVSRKEKRNFPLILESPSPNQTSLYFCASSSGHNEKLFFGSGTQLSVL.